The 30 T cell receptor beta chains reported below all come from one sample, sequenced in a study of cytomegalovirus exposure and HLA in healthy donors. 13 Jbeta primers and 60 Vbeta primers were used for the PCR. The assay was immunoSEQ multiplex PCR, and TCRdb's table has in-frame clones only and misses some. This sample has about 210,000 clones, with around 78% found just once. Sample: PBMCs. Every receptor here comes from a woman aged 30 to 39 in good health and CMV-seropositive.

The chain employs TRBV5-1 and TRBJ2-1; 10 bases map to TRBD2. CDR1 and CDR2 from the germline V gene are SGHRS and YFSETQ. Germline trimming cut 0 bases from V and 4 bases from J; bases unmatched to any gene: 7. This CDR3 has 17 residues. As DNA, the CDR3 is TGCGCCAGCAGCTTGGTGCCTAGCGGGGGAGGTTACAATGAGCAGTTCTTC. It encodes CASSLVPSGGGYNEQFF.

This chain links TRBV5-1 with TRBJ2-5; 9 positions agree with TRBD2. Germline V CDR1 and CDR2: SGHRS, YFSETQ. This CDR3 is built from 15 residues. V trimming: 3 bases; J trimming: 11 bases; junction bases outside the gene matches: 14. This chain's CDR3 is CASSSLGLALGEQYF. CDR3 sequence (DNA): TGCGCCAGCAGCTCCCTGGGACTAGCTTTAGGTGAGCAGTACTTC.

This chain joins TRBV4-3 and TRBJ1-4; a weak D match, TRBD1 (5 bases). The germline V gene encodes CDR1 LGHNA and CDR2 YSLEER. V was trimmed by 0 bases and J by 4 bases, leaving 15 bases between them. This CDR3 is 17 amino acids long. DNA for the CDR3: TGCGCCAGCAGCCAAGACCCCCGCGGGGGTGTTAATGAAAAACTGTTTTTT. This sequence encodes CASSQDPRGGVNEKLFF.

The chain employs TRBV10-3 and TRBJ1-2, with 9 bases aligning to TRBD1. V was clipped by 0 bases and J by 2 bases; unmatched bases: 1. Per the germline V gene, CDR1 is ENHRY and CDR2 is SYGVKD. CDR3 length equals 15 residues. For the CDR3, the DNA is TGTGCCATCAGTGAGTCGACAGGGGGGAACTATGGCTACACCTTC. Protein: CAISESTGGNYGYTF.

J is TRBJ1-5 and V is TRBV19; 10 bases agree with TRBD1. V was clipped by 5 bases and J by 5 bases; unmatched bases: 9. Per the germline V gene, CDR1 is LNHDA and CDR2 is SQIVND (reference sequence). This CDR3 spans 16 amino acids. CDR3 bases: TGTGCCAGTAGTCTCCGGGACAGGGGCCGACATCAGCCCCAGCATTTT. Its protein is CASSLRDRGRHQPQHF.

The rearrangement joins TRBV19 to TRBJ1-4; TRBD1 matches 11 bases. The J segment lost 7 bases and the V segment lost 8 bases, leaving 3 bases of the junction unmatched. CDR3 length: 13 residues. The germline gives CDR1 LNHDA, CDR2 SQIVND (reference sequence). The CDR3 protein is CASAGTGGEKLFF. The CDR3 region has the DNA TGTGCCAGTGCCGGGACAGGGGGTGAAAAACTGTTTTTT.

J is TRBJ2-7 and V is TRBV4-1; 12 bases fit TRBD1. V lost 4 bases and J lost 5; bases outside the gene matches: 15. Germline CDR1 MGHRA, CDR2 YSYEKL. The CDR3 has 18 amino acids. CDR3 in DNA: TGCGCCAGCAGCCTCGCCGCGCATCCGGGACAGGGGGCGGACGAGCAGTACTTC. Translated: CASSLAAHPGQGADEQYF.

CDR3 nucleotides: TGTGCCAGCAGACCCGTTACTAGCGAAGAGACCCAGTACTTC. This codes for CASRPVTSEETQYF. This chain uses TRBV28 with TRBJ2-5; TRBD2 matches at 7 bases. V lost 6 bases and J lost 3; bases outside the gene matches: 7. The CDR3 spans 14 residues. Germline lookup yields CDR1 MDHEN and CDR2 SYDVKM.

The chain recombines TRBV7-9 with TRBJ2-5, with 14 bases lining up with TRBD2. Germline trimming cut 3 bases from V and 13 bases from J; bases unmatched to any gene: 7. This CDR3 spans 14 amino acids. CDR1 is SEHNR, CDR2 FQNEAQ, per germline (reference sequence). This CDR3 is CASSLGGLAGAMYF. Here the CDR3 DNA reads TGTGCCAGCAGCTTGGGGGGACTAGCGGGAGCGATGTACTTC.

This sequence joins TRBV30 and TRBJ1-5; possibly TRBD1 for D (6 bases). V gave up 2 bases and J gave up 3 bases, with 8 bases separating them. Germline lookup yields CDR1 GTSNPN and CDR2 SVGIG (reference sequence). The CDR3 spans 13 residues. CDR3 region: CAWSWGPNQPQHF. The CDR3 nucleotides are TGTGCCTGGAGTTGGGGGCCCAATCAGCCCCAGCATTTT.

This chain connects TRBV19 to TRBJ2-3, with TRBD2 identical over 13 bases. The CDR3 length is 17 residues. V lost 1 base and J lost 3; bases outside the gene matches: 4. The germline CDR1 and CDR2 sequences are LNHDA and SQIVND (reference sequence). The CDR3 DNA is TGTGCCAGTAGTATAGGGGGACTAGCGGGATTAACAGATACGCAGTATTTT. It specifies CASSIGGLAGLTDTQYF.

This clone occurred many times. This chain connects TRBV10-3 to TRBJ2-6, with 12 bases lining up with TRBD1. Germline loops: CDR1 ENHRY, CDR2 SYGVKD. With V trimmed by 4 bases and J by 4 bases, 8 bases remained unmatched. The CDR3 loop spans 18 amino acids. CDR3 sequence reads: CAISGSGQGAPGANVLTF. As DNA, the CDR3 is TGTGCCATCAGTGGTTCGGGACAGGGGGCGCCCGGGGCCAACGTCCTGACTTTC.

A word on this clone: The identical CDR3 is also encoded by other nucleotide sequences in the sample. This sequence joins TRBV10-2 and TRBJ1-4; the D is unclear. CDR1 and CDR2 (germline): WSHSY, SAAADI. Trimming took 6 bases from V and 8 from J, leaving 19 bases between them. The CDR3 contains 15 residues. CDR3: CASRTPAGSGEKLFF. CDR3 coding DNA: TGCGCCAGCAGGACGCCGGCGGGGTCGGGGGAAAAACTGTTTTTT.

The chain is built from TRBV7-9 and TRBJ2-7, with D perhaps matching TRBD1 (5 bases). V was cut by 2 bases and J by 0 bases, with 23 bases left in between. The germline CDR1 and CDR2 sequences are SEHNR and FQNEAQ (reference sequence). This CDR3 has 19 amino acids. This CDR3 reads CASSLTLGVSRVTSYEQYF. The CDR3 DNA reads TGTGCCAGCAGCTTAACCCTAGGGGTTTCCCGCGTTACCTCCTACGAGCAGTACTTC.

The chain's CDR3 is CASSLAHNQPQHF. DNA for the CDR3: TGTGCCAGCAGCTTAGCCCACAATCAGCCCCAGCATTTT. The genes are TRBV7-2 and TRBJ1-5; the D is unclear. Germline values: CDR1 SGHTA, CDR2 FQGNSA. Trimming stripped 0 bases from V and 3 bases from J, with 3 bases between. The CDR3 loop spans 13 amino acids.

The J gene is TRBJ2-5, the V gene TRBV4-1; 7 bases agree with TRBD1. After removal of 4 bases from V and 2 bases from J, the junction contained 7 bases not matched to a gene. This CDR3 has 15 residues. Germline V gene lookup returns CDR1 MGHRA and CDR2 YSYEKL. The CDR3 DNA follows: TGCGCCAGCAGCCTGAGTCCAGGGGGTCAAGAGACCCAGTACTTC. Amino acids: CASSLSPGGQETQYF.

The chain has TRBV6-5 and TRBJ2-5; maybe TRBD2 (6 bases). Germline-derived CDR1 and CDR2 are MNHEY and SVGAGI. Trimming stripped 7 bases from V and 2 bases from J, with 17 bases between. The CDR3 totals 15 residues. The CDR3 bases are TGTGCCAGCACCCCTCTCGGGGGTCCTCAAGAGACCCAGTACTTC. Residues: CASTPLGGPQETQYF.

The J gene is TRBJ2-5, the V gene TRBV28; 11 nucleotides line up with TRBD1. There are 18 residues in the CDR3. J gave up 5 bases and V 5 bases, and 16 bases lay outside the gene matches. Per the germline V gene, CDR1 is MDHEN and CDR2 is SYDVKM. The CDR3 protein is CASSKLGQGARSIETQYF. The CDR3 bases are TGTGCCAGCAGTAAGCTCGGACAGGGGGCGAGATCTATTGAGACCCAGTACTTC.

This clone was picked up a small number of times. The chain employs TRBV7-9 and TRBJ1-2; D is possibly TRBD1 (5 bases). V was pared by 2 bases and J by 5 bases, with 12 bases between. The CDR3 has 14 residues. Germline V gene lookup returns CDR1 SEHNR and CDR2 FQNEAQ (reference sequence). CDR3 protein: CASSLPGGSYGYTF. DNA of the CDR3: TGTGCCAGCAGCTTACCTGGGGGGAGTTATGGCTACACCTTC.

The chain links TRBV5-7 to TRBJ1-1; 9 bases align to TRBD1. TRBV5-7 belongs to the ORF category, with a function that is uncertain. This CDR3 is 16 amino acids long. V lost 4 bases and J lost 1; bases outside the gene matches: 8. CDR3 residues: CASSLQGAAPNTEAFF. In DNA, the CDR3 is TGTGCCAGCAGCCTACAGGGGGCGGCGCCGAACACTGAAGCTTTCTTT.

This clone was seen more than once but under ten times. V is TRBV7-3 and J is TRBJ1-1, with a possible D match to TRBD1 (5 bases). The CDR3 length is 14 residues. From germline, CDR1 is SGHTA and CDR2 FQGTGA. Trimming stripped 3 bases from V and 1 base from J, with 9 bases between. The CDR3 region has the DNA TGTGCCAGCAGCTTTGGGGGGGGGAACACTGAAGCTTTCTTT. Protein: CASSFGGGNTEAFF.

In its sample, this clone was seen a few times. The chain uses TRBV15 and TRBJ2-1; TRBD1 agrees at 12 bases. This CDR3 is 15 amino acids long. Losses at the gene ends were 5 bases for V and 10 bases for J; bases not matched to a gene: 9. Germline-derived CDR1 and CDR2 are LNHNV and YYDKDF (reference sequence). For the CDR3, the DNA is TGTGCCACCAGCGCCCGGGACAGGGGGCCTAGGGAGCAGTTCTTC. It encodes CATSARDRGPREQFF.

The rearrangement joins TRBV7-9 to TRBJ2-3, with 7 positions matching TRBD2. The germline V gene has CDR1 SEHNR and CDR2 FQNEAQ (reference sequence). J lost 2 bases, V lost 5 bases, and 13 bases had no gene match. There are 17 residues in the CDR3. CDR3 sequence reads: CASSPGKSGGHTDTQYF. CDR3 DNA sequence: TGTGCCAGCAGCCCCGGGAAGTCGGGAGGACACACAGATACGCAGTATTTT.

The chain couples TRBV11-1 to TRBJ2-3, with 7 bases that match TRBD2. Germline CDR1 SGHAT, CDR2 FQDESV (reference sequence). This CDR3 contains 16 residues. Germline trimming cut 5 bases from V and 3 bases from J; bases unmatched to any gene: 11. The CDR3 sequence: CASSLDGGGVTDTQYF. CDR3 nucleotides: TGTGCCAGCAGCCTTGATGGGGGGGGAGTTACAGATACGCAGTATTTT.

The chain uses TRBV28 and TRBJ1-1; D uncertain. CDR3 length: 12 residues. Trimming stripped 1 base from V and 8 bases from J, with 8 bases between. From germline, CDR1 is MDHEN and CDR2 SYDVKM. CDR3 nucleotide sequence: TGTGCCAGCAGTTTATTCCCGGAGGAAGCTTTCTTT. It translates to CASSLFPEEAFF.

The genes are TRBV28 and TRBJ2-7; 10 bases map to TRBD1. Per germline, CDR1 MDHEN and CDR2 SYDVKM. J gave up 7 bases and V 6 bases, and 6 bases lay outside the gene matches. This CDR3 has 13 amino acids. The chain's CDR3 is CASRRDRGWEQYF. The DNA for the CDR3 is TGTGCCAGCAGACGGGACAGGGGCTGGGAGCAGTACTTC.

In its sample, this clone was seen a few times. The genes are TRBV7-9 and TRBJ1-3, with TRBD1 matching over 7 bases. The CDR3 extends over 15 amino acids. Trimming took 5 bases from V and 6 from J; bases not matched to a gene: 10. CDR1 and CDR2 from the germline V gene are SEHNR and FQNEAQ (reference sequence). DNA of the CDR3: TGTGCCAGCAGCCCGACAGGGAGGCTCGTAAACACCATATATTTT. Translation gives CASSPTGRLVNTIYF. Full variable domain (rest looked up from reference TRBV7-9 and TRBJ1-3): DTGVSQNPRHKITKRGQNVTFRCDPISEHNRLYWYRQTLGQGPEFLTYFQNEAQLEKSRLLSDRFSAERPKGSFSTLEIQRTEQGDSAMYLCASSPTGRLVNTIYFGEGSWLTVV.

This sequence joins TRBV5-6 and TRBJ2-5; 8 bases line up with TRBD1. CDR1 and CDR2 (germline): SGHDT, YYEEEE. CDR3 length equals 14 residues. The J segment lost 0 bases and the V segment lost 3 bases, leaving 1 base of the junction unmatched. The CDR3 region has the DNA TGTGCCAGCAGCTCGACAGGGGACCAAGAGACCCAGTACTTC. It codes for CASSSTGDQETQYF.

The rearrangement links TRBV7-2 to TRBJ2-1; D might be TRBD2 (6 bases). The CDR3 is 14 residues long. In germline, CDR1 is SGHTA, CDR2 FQGNSA. V dropped 2 bases and J dropped 10 bases, with 15 bases sitting between them. The CDR3 DNA sequence: TGTGCCAGCAGCTTACAATGGAGGGAGAAGGAGCAGTTCTTC. Residues: CASSLQWREKEQFF.

Only a few counts were recorded for this clone. This specimen includes other DNA sequences encoding the same CDR3. The chain is built from TRBV7-8 and TRBJ2-3; no firm D call. The CDR3 consists of 16 residues. V was shortened by 0 bases and J by 1 base, with 11 bases between the two germline ends. CDR1 is SGHVS and CDR2 is FQNEAQ in the germline V gene. CDR3 coding DNA: TGTGCCAGCAGCTTAGCGGCTGCCCCCGGCACAGATACGCAGTATTTT. This gives the protein CASSLAAAPGTDTQYF.